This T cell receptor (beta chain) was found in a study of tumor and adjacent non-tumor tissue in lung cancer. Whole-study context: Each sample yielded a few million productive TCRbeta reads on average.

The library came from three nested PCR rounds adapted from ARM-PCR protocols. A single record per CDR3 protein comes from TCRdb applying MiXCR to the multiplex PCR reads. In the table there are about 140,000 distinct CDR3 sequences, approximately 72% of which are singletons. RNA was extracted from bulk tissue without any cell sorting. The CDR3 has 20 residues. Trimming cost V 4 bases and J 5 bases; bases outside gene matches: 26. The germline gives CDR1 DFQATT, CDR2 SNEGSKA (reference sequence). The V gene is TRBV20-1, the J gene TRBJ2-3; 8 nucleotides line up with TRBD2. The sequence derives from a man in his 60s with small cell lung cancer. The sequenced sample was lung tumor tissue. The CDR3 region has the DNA TGCAGTGCTACAGACGGGGGGGGGATTGAATGGCTCGGGAGCGTAGATACGCAGTATTTT. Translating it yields CSATDGGGIEWLGSVDTQYF.